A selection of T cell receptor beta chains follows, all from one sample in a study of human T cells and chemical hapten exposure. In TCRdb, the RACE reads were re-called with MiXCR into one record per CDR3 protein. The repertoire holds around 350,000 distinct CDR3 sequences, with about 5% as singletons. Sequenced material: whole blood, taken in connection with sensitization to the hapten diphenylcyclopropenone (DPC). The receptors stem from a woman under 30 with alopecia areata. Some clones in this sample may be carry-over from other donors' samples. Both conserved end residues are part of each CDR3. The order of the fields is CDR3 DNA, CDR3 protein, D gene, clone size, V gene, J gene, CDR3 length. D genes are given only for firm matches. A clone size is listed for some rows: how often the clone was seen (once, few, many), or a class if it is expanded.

cdr3_nt: TGTGCCAGCAGCTACGCCTGGGGTCAGCCCCAGCATTTT
cdr3_aa: CASSYAWGQPQHF
d_call: NA
clone_size: NA
v_call: TRBV28
j_call: TRBJ1-5
cdr3_length: 13

cdr3_nt: TGTGCCAGCTCATTAACCACCCCACCAGACAACTATGGCTACACCTTC
cdr3_aa: CASSLTTPPDNYGYTF
d_call: NA
clone_size: NA
v_call: TRBV18
j_call: TRBJ1-2
cdr3_length: 16

cdr3_nt: TGTGCCAGCAGCTCAACTAGGGGGCTCGCCAAAAACATTCAGTACTTC
cdr3_aa: CASSSTRGLAKNIQYF
d_call: TRBD1
clone_size: NA
v_call: TRBV11-2
j_call: TRBJ2-4
cdr3_length: 16

cdr3_nt: TGTGCCAGCTGTCCCCAGGGCACAGATACGCAGTATTTT
cdr3_aa: CASCPQGTDTQYF
d_call: NA
clone_size: NA
v_call: TRBV6-5
j_call: TRBJ2-3
cdr3_length: 13

cdr3_nt: TGTGCCACCAGCAGAGGGCCGGGAAACACTGAAGCTTTCTTT
cdr3_aa: CATSRGPGNTEAFF
d_call: NA
clone_size: few
v_call: TRBV15
j_call: TRBJ1-1
cdr3_length: 14

cdr3_nt: TGTGCCATCAGGGACAGGACCTACGAGCAGTACTTC
cdr3_aa: CAIRDRTYEQYF
d_call: TRBD1
clone_size: NA
v_call: TRBV10-3
j_call: TRBJ2-7
cdr3_length: 12

cdr3_nt: TGTGCCAGCAGCTTAGGCAGGGCGGACACAGATACGCAGTATTTT
cdr3_aa: CASSLGRADTDTQYF
d_call: NA
clone_size: many
v_call: TRBV11-1
j_call: TRBJ2-3
cdr3_length: 15

cdr3_nt: TGTGCCAGCAGTGAATTGGGGGGGCCATCCTACAATGAGCAGTTCTTC
cdr3_aa: CASSELGGPSYNEQFF
d_call: NA
clone_size: NA
v_call: TRBV6-1
j_call: TRBJ2-1
cdr3_length: 16

cdr3_nt: TGCAGTTCCCTAGCGGGGGGCATGGAGACCCAGTACTTC
cdr3_aa: CSSLAGGMETQYF
d_call: TRBD2
clone_size: NA
v_call: TRBV20-1
j_call: TRBJ2-5
cdr3_length: 13

cdr3_nt: TGTGCCACCTTCTTGGGGGGGCGCTTAGCCAAAAACATTCAGTACTTC
cdr3_aa: CATFLGGRLAKNIQYF
d_call: NA
clone_size: NA
v_call: TRBV7-3
j_call: TRBJ2-4
cdr3_length: 16

cdr3_nt: TGCAGCGTTGAAGGGGGGGGCCAGGGAACCCAGTACTTC
cdr3_aa: CSVEGGGQGTQYF
d_call: NA
clone_size: few
v_call: TRBV29-1
j_call: TRBJ2-5
cdr3_length: 13

cdr3_nt: TGTGCCAGCAGCCGAGCCGGGGCGGTAGATACGCAGTATTTT
cdr3_aa: CASSRAGAVDTQYF
d_call: NA
clone_size: NA
v_call: TRBV7-2
j_call: TRBJ2-3
cdr3_length: 14

cdr3_nt: TGTGCCATCAGTAGGGGTCGGGGGTACCAAGAGACCCAGTACTTC
cdr3_aa: CAISRGRGYQETQYF
d_call: NA
clone_size: NA
v_call: TRBV10-3
j_call: TRBJ2-5
cdr3_length: 15